The rows below give T cell receptor beta chains drawn from one sample of a study of blood T cell repertoires in COVID-19. This table comes from immunoSEQ multiplex PCR, and its TCRdb copy is limited to in-frame clones, with some not included. Of around 250,000 clones listed, roughly four fifths are singletons. The sample comprised peripheral blood. Receptors originate from a young woman with acute or convalescent COVID-19. Each CDR3 is given with its conserved first and last residue. The D gene is left open where the match is weak. Clone size is given for some rows only: seen once, a few or many times, or a class if the clone is expanded.

v_gene,abundance,d_gene,j_gene,CDR3nt,CDR3aa
TRBV27,.,.,TRBJ1-5,TGTGCCAGCAGTTTCTCGGGTCCAGAATATAGCAATCAGCCCCAGCATTTT,CASSFSGPEYSNQPQHF
TRBV29-1,.,.,TRBJ1-1,TGCAGCGCTGACCCCCCGGGGAACACTGAAGCTTTCTTT,CSADPPGNTEAFF
TRBV6-2/TRBV6-3,.,TRBD1,TRBJ2-1,TGTGCCAGCAGTTACGGGACAGGGAATGAGAATGAGCAGTTCTTC,CASSYGTGNENEQFF
TRBV19,few,.,TRBJ2-1,TGTGCCAGTAGCCGGGTAGGGGGTCCTCGGATCGAGCAGTTCTTC,CASSRVGGPRIEQFF
TRBV5-4,.,.,TRBJ1-1,TGTGCCAGCAGCCCACAGGGGAACACTGAAGCTTTCTTT,CASSPQGNTEAFF
TRBV3-1/TRBV3-2,.,.,TRBJ1-1,TGTGCCAGCAGCCAAGTTAAGGGAGGGGCTGAAGCTTTCTTT,CASSQVKGGAEAFF
TRBV6-6,few,TRBD2,TRBJ2-3,TGTGCCAGCAGTACCGTTGGACTAGCGGGAGATACGCAGTATTTT,CASSTVGLAGDTQYF
TRBV27,.,.,TRBJ2-3,TGTGCCTGGGGGAGGCCAGGGCCCACAGATACGCAGTATTTT,CAWGRPGPTDTQYF
TRBV14,.,.,TRBJ1-2,TGTGCCAGCAGCCAAGATTATTCTTACGGGTCTGGCTACACCTTC,CASSQDYSYGSGYTF
TRBV27,.,TRBD1,TRBJ1-2,TGTGCCAGCAGCTCTCGTCTCGGGACAGGTCGTTATGGCTACACCTTC,CASSSRLGTGRYGYTF
TRBV7-2,.,TRBD1,TRBJ2-7,TGTGCCAGCAGCTTAGCGCAAGGACAGGGGAAATACGAGCAGTACTTC,CASSLAQGQGKYEQYF
TRBV12-3/TRBV12-4,few,.,TRBJ1-2,TGTGCCAGCAGTTCCGCAGACTACTATGGCTACACCTTC,CASSSADYYGYTF
TRBV27,.,TRBD1,TRBJ2-5,TGTGCCAGCAGTTTGGTCGGGACAGCCAGAGAGACCCAGTACTTC,CASSLVGTARETQYF
TRBV2,.,TRBD1,TRBJ1-6,TGTGCCAGCAGTGAGGACAGGGCGTCTTATTCACCCCTCCACTTT,CASSEDRASYSPLHF
TRBV6-1,.,.,TRBJ2-7,TGTGCCAGCAGTCGGGACTCTCTCGACGAGCAGTACTTC,CASSRDSLDEQYF
TRBV30,.,TRBD2,TRBJ2-3,TGTGCCTGGAAAACTAGCGGCACAGATACGCAGTATTTT,CAWKTSGTDTQYF
TRBV6-5,.,.,TRBJ2-1,TGTGCCAGCAAATTAGCGCTTACCGACAATGAGCAGTTCTTC,CASKLALTDNEQFF
TRBV7-9,once,.,TRBJ1-1,TGTGCCAGCAGCTTAGCGTCGGTATCCAACACTGAAGCTTTCTTT,CASSLASVSNTEAFF
TRBV5-1,.,.,TRBJ1-1,TGCGCCAGCAGCTTTTATGCGGGGGACTACACTGAAGCTTTCTTT,CASSFYAGDYTEAFF
TRBV4-3,.,.,TRBJ1-1,TGCGCCAGCAGCCAAGATAACAAGAACACTGAAGCTTTCTTT,CASSQDNKNTEAFF
TRBV4-3,.,TRBD1,TRBJ2-7,TGCGCCAGCAGCCAAGATATAGTCACAGGGGTTAACTCCTACGAGCAGTACTTC,CASSQDIVTGVNSYEQYF
TRBV18,.,.,TRBJ2-3,TGTGCCAGCGCTCCCCGGCGGGAAGGAGATACGCAGTATTTT,CASAPRREGDTQYF
TRBV24-1,.,.,TRBJ2-3,TGTGCCACCAGTGACCGGACAGAAGGGGTAGATACGCAGTATTTT,CATSDRTEGVDTQYF
TRBV12-3/TRBV12-4,.,.,TRBJ2-3,TGTGCCAGCAGTTTCGACAGGCTTACGCAGTATTTT,CASSFDRLTQYF
TRBV3-1/TRBV3-2,.,TRBD1,TRBJ1-1,TGTGCCAGCAGCCACCCTGCCGGGACAGGGCCCGAAGCTTTCTTT,CASSHPAGTGPEAFF
TRBV4-3,.,.,TRBJ1-3,TGCGCCAGCAGCCAAGACAGTCGGGAGGGAGACACCATATATTTT,CASSQDSREGDTIYF
TRBV11-2,.,.,TRBJ1-4,TGTGCCAGCAGCTTAGACCAGGAAAAACTGTTTTTT,CASSLDQEKLFF
TRBV28,.,.,TRBJ1-5,TGTGCCAGCAGTCCCGCCCTGGGGCGGCAGCCCCAGCATTTT,CASSPALGRQPQHF
TRBV11-2,.,TRBD1,TRBJ1-1,TGTGCCAGCTTCCCGCCGGGGACAGGCACTGAAGCTTTCTTT,CASFPPGTGTEAFF
TRBV28,.,.,TRBJ1-1,TGTGCCAGCAGGAGTACTGAAGCTTTCTTT,CASRSTEAFF